Sequencing of this TCR beta chain was carried out in a study of T cell responses to AZD1222 COVID-19 vaccine. The V end lost 3 bases, the J end lost 6 bases, and 10 bases lay between the germline ends. Germline V gene data show CDR1 as SGHRS and CDR2 as YFSETQ. The CDR3 extends over 12 amino acids. Data came from immunoSEQ multiplex PCR; TCRdb stores just in-frame clones and leaves some out. The table lists around 110,000 clones, more than 85% of them singletons, with 7.5% in the top ten. The chain couples TRBV5-1 to TRBJ2-7, with D possibly called TRBD1 or TRBD2 (6 bases each). The receptor was isolated from an adult in good health. This specimen consisted of peripheral blood, obtained on day 0 of AZD1222 vaccination. The CDR3 sequence is CASSYEGGEQYF. The CDR3 DNA is TGCGCCAGCAGCTACGAGGGGGGCGAGCAGTACTTC. Using reference TRBV5-1 and TRBJ2-7 for the parts outside the CDR3, the full variable domain is KAGVTQTPRYLIKTRGQQVTLSCSPISGHRSVSWYQQTPGQGLQFLFEYFSETQRNKGNFPGRFSGRQFSNSRSEMNVSTLELGDSALYLCASSYEGGEQYFGPGTRLTVT.